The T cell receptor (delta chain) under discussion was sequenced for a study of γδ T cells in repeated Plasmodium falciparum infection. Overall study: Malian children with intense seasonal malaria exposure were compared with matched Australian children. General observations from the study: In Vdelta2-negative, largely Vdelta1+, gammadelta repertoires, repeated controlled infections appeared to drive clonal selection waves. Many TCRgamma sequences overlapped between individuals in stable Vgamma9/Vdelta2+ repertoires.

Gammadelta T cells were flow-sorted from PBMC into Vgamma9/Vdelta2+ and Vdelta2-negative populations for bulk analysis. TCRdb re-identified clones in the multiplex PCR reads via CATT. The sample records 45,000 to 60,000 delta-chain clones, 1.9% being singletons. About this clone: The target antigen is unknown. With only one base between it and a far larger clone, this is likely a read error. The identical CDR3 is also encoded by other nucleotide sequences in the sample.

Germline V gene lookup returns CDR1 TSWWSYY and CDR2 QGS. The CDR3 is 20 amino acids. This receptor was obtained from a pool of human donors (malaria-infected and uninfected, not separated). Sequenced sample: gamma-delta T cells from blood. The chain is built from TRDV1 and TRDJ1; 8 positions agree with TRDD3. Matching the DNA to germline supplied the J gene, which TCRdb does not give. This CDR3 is CALGELRPTWGYWYTDKLIF. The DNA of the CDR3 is TGTGCTCTTGGGGAACTACGACCAACATGGGGATACTGGTACACCGACAAACTCATCTTT.